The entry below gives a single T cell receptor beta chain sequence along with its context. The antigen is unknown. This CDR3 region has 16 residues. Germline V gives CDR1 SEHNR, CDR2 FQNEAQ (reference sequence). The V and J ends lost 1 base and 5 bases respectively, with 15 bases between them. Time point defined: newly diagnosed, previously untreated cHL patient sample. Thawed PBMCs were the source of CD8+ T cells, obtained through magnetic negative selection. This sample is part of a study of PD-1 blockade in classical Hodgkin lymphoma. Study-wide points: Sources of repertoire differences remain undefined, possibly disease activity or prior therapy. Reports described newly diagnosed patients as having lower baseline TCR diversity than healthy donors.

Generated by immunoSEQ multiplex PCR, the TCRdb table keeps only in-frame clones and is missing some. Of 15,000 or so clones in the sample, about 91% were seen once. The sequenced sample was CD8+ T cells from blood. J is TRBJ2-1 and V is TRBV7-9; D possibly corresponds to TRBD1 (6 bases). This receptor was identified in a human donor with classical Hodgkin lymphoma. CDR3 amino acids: CASSLGFGGGDNEQFF. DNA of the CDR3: TGTGCCAGCAGCTTAGGATTTGGGGGCGGAGACAATGAGCAGTTCTTC.